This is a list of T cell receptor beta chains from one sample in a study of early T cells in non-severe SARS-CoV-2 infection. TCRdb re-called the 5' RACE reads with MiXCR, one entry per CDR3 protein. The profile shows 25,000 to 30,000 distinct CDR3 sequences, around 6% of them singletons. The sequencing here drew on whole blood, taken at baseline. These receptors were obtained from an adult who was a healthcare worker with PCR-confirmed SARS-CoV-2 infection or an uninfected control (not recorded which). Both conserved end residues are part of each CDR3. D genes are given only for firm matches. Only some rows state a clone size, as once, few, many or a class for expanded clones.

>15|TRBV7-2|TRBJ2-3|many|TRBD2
TGTGCCAGCAGCTCCTCGACTAGCTACACAGATACGCAGTATTTT
CASSSSTSYTDTQYF
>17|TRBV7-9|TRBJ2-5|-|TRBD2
TGTGCCAGCAGCTTAGAGGGTAGCGGGGCCCCACAAGAGACCCAGTACTTC
CASSLEGSGAPQETQYF
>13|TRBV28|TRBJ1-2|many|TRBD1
TGTGCCAGCAGGCAGGGGGCCGGCTATGGCTACACCTTC
CASRQGAGYGYTF
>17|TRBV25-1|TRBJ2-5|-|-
TGTGCCAGCAGTGAACGAGAAGGTAGCGGTTTCAGAGAGACCCAGTACTTC
CASSEREGSGFRETQYF
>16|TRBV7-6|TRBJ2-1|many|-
TGTGCCAGCAGCTTAGCGCAGCAGGCCTCGTACAATGAGCAGTTCTTC
CASSLAQQASYNEQFF
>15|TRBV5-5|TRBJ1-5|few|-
TGTGCCAGCAGCGTGACCGGGAATTCCAATCAGCCCCAGCATTTT
CASSVTGNSNQPQHF
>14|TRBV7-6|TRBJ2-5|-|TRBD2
TGTGCCAGCAGCTCACTAGCGGAGTTGAGGACCCAGTACTTC
CASSSLAELRTQYF
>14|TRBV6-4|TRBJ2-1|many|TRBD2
TGTGCCAGCAGTGGCGGACTAGCAGGCGATGAGCAGTTCTTC
CASSGGLAGDEQFF
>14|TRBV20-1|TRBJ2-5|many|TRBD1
TGCAGTGTCCCGGGACAGGGCTCCCGCGAGACCCAGTACTTC
CSVPGQGSRETQYF
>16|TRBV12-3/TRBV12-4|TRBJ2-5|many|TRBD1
TGTGCCAGCAGTTCCAGGACAGGGTCGTTCCAAGAGACCCAGTACTTC
CASSSRTGSFQETQYF
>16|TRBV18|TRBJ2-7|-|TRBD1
TGTGCCAGCTCACCATATAGGGACAGGGGCTCCTACGAGCAGTACTTC
CASSPYRDRGSYEQYF
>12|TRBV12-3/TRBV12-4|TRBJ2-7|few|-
TGTGCCAGCAGCCTGGGGAGGAACGAGCAGTACTTC
CASSLGRNEQYF
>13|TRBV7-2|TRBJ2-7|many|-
TGTGCCAGCAGCTTAGTCCGCGGCTACGAGCAGTACTTC
CASSLVRGYEQYF
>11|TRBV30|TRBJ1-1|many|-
TGTGCCTGGAGTGTAGACACTGAAGCTTTCTTT
CAWSVDTEAFF
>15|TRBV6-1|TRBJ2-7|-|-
TGTGCCAGCAGTGATGTAGCCCCACAGACCTACGAGCGGTACTTC
CASSDVAPQTYERYF
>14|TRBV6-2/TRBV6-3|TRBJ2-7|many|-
TGTGCCAGCTCCAGGGACGTAGTAGGCTACGAGCAGTACTTC
CASSRDVVGYEQYF
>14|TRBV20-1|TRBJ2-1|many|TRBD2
TGCAGTGTCCGTAGGGACTACCCCTACAATGAGCAGTTCTTC
CSVRRDYPYNEQFF
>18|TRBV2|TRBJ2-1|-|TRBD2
TGTGCCAGCAGCTCGGGCCTTGGAGCGGGGCACTCCTACAATGAGCAGTTCTTC
CASSSGLGAGHSYNEQFF
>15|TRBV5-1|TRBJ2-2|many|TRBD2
TGCGCCAGCAGCTTTGGACTAGCGGGCACCGGGGAGCTGTTTTTT
CASSFGLAGTGELFF
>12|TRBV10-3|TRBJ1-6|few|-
TGTGCCGCCAGGACAGTTAATTCACCCCTCCACTTT
CAARTVNSPLHF
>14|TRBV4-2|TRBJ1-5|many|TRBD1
TGTGCCAGCAGCCCAACAGGGGGCAATCAGCCCCAGCATTTT
CASSPTGGNQPQHF
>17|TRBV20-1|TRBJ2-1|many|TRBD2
TGCAGTGCTAGATCCTACTCGACTAGCGGGAGGGCCGGAGAGCAGTTCTTC
CSARSYSTSGRAGEQFF
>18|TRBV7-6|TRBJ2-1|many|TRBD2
TGTGCCAGCAGCTTAGGCGCGTCCGGGACTAGCGGTTACAATGAGCAGTTCTTC
CASSLGASGTSGYNEQFF
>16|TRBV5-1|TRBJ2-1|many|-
TGCGCCAGCGGTCCCGGTCTTGCTAGGCATTACAATGAGCAGTTCTTC
CASGPGLARHYNEQFF
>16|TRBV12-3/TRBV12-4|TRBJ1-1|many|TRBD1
TGTGCCAGCAGTTTACGTCCCGGGACAGGGTTGGGCGAAGCTTTCTTT
CASSLRPGTGLGEAFF
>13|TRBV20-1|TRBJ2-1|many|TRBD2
TGCAGTTCCCGACGGGGGGGGGCCGATGAGCAGTTCTTC
CSSRRGGADEQFF
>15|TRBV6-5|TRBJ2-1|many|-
TGTGCCAGCACCCAAGGGGGGGCCTCCTACAATGAGCAGTTCTTC
CASTQGGASYNEQFF
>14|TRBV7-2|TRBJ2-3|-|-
TGTGCCAGCAGCTTACTTAGGGACACAGATACGCAGTATTTT
CASSLLRDTDTQYF
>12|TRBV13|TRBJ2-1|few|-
TGTGCCAGCAGCTCGCGGGGGCATGAGCAGTTCTTC
CASSSRGHEQFF
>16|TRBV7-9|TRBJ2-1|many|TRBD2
TGTGCCAGCAGCTTAGGAGGGACTAGCGGGAGGGGTGAGCAGTTCTTC
CASSLGGTSGRGEQFF
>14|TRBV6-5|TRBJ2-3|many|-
TGTGCCAGCAGTTACGACTTAAGCACAGATACGCAGTATTTT
CASSYDLSTDTQYF
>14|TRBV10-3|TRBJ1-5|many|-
TGTGCCATCAGTGAGGGAGGGCTTAATCAGCCCCAGCATTTT
CAISEGGLNQPQHF
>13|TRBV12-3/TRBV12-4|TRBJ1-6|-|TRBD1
TGTGCCAGCAAATCGACAGGGATCACACCCCTCCACTTT
CASKSTGITPLHF
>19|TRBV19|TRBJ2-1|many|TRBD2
TGTGCCAGTAGTCTTCAGGGACTAGCGGTAGCTAGCTCCTACAATGAGCAGTTCTTC
CASSLQGLAVASSYNEQFF
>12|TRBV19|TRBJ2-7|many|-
TGTGCCAGTAGTACGGCTGGAGGCGAGCAGTACTTC
CASSTAGGEQYF
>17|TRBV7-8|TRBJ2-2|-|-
TGTGCCAGCAGCTTAAGTGCTGGGCGGCCCAACACCGGGGAGCTGTTTTTT
CASSLSAGRPNTGELFF
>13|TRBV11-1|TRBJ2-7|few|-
TGTGCCAGCAGCTCCGAGACCTCCTACGAGCAGTACTTC
CASSSETSYEQYF
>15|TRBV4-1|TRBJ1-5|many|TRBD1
TGCGCCAGCAGCCAGGGGACAGGGGGCGTTGAGCCCCAGCATTTT
CASSQGTGGVEPQHF
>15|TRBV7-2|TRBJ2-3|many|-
TGTGCCAGCAGCTTAGAGGGGTGGAGTACAGATACGCAGTATTTT
CASSLEGWSTDTQYF
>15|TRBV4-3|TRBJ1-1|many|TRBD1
TGCGCCAGCAGCCAAGGAGAGGGGACAGTCACTGAAGCTTTCTTT
CASSQGEGTVTEAFF
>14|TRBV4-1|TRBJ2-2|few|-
TGCGCCAGCAGCCGGGGAGAAGGCACCGGGGAGCTGTTTTTT
CASSRGEGTGELFF
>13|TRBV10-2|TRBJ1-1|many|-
TGCGCCAGCAGTCCTGGACGGCACACTGAAGCTTTCTTT
CASSPGRHTEAFF
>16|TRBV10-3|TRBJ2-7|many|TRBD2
TGTGCCATCAGTGAGTCAGTGGGACTAGCGGGACACGAGCAGTACTTC
CAISESVGLAGHEQYF
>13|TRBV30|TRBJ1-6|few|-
TGTGCCTGGGCCACAGGGAAGGGTTCACCCCTCCACTTT
CAWATGKGSPLHF
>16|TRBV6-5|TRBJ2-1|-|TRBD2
TGTGCCAGCAGTTACGGGCACTCTAACAGCGGGAGTAGGCAGTTCTTC
CASSYGHSNSGSRQFF